These T cell receptor beta chains were read from a single sample in a study of T cell changes during pregnancy in multiple sclerosis. Data came from immunoSEQ multiplex PCR; TCRdb stores just in-frame clones and leaves some out. This sample yields 28,000 or so clones, of which 88% are seen a single time; approximately 0.74% belongs to the top ten. The material was CD4+ T cells from peripheral blood mononuclear cells, obtained in the first trimester of pregnancy. These receptors were obtained from a female donor in good health, enrolled as a control in a pregnancy study. Each CDR3 is given with its conserved first and last residue. Each record gives: J gene, D gene, clone size, V gene, CDR3 protein, CDR3 DNA. D genes are given only for firm matches. Size tells how often a clone was seen (once, few, many) or the class of an expanded clone, and some rows leave it out.

>TRBJ2-3|.|.|TRBV7-3
CASSVPGDTQYF
TGTGCCAGCAGCGTTCCGGGGGATACGCAGTATTTT
>TRBJ2-5|TRBD2|.|TRBV4-1
CASSLSGGAGETQYF
TGCGCCAGCAGCCTTAGCGGGGGGGCGGGCGAGACCCAGTACTTC
>TRBJ1-1|.|.|TRBV6-1
CASSTRGGPLGEAFF
TGTGCCAGCAGTACTAGGGGGGGCCCTCTTGGTGAAGCTTTCTTT
>TRBJ2-7|TRBD1|.|TRBV6-6
CASSSDRDRERYEQYF
TGTGCCAGCAGTTCCGACCGGGACAGGGAGCGCTACGAGCAGTACTTC
>TRBJ1-3|TRBD1|.|TRBV2
CASIYRGGNTIYF
TGTGCCAGCATCTACAGGGGGGGAAACACCATATATTTT
>TRBJ2-1|TRBD2|.|TRBV19
CASSIPLGGTSGEAQFF
TGTGCCAGTAGTATTCCTCTAGGGGGGACTAGCGGGGAGGCGCAGTTCTTC
>TRBJ1-2|.|once|TRBV11-3
CASSLAAGGNYGYTF
TGTGCCAGCAGCTTAGCCGCCGGGGGAAATTACGGCTACACCTTC
>TRBJ1-6|.|once|TRBV11-3
CASSLGTEANSPLHF
TGTGCCAGCAGCTTAGGGACAGAAGCCAATTCACCCCTCCACTTT
>TRBJ1-1|.|few|TRBV27
CASSLSARRTEAFF
TGTGCCAGCAGTTTATCAGCTCGGAGGACTGAAGCTTTCTTT
>TRBJ1-3|.|few|TRBV7-6
CASSLAQRGLTGNTIYF
TGTGCCAGCAGCTTAGCGCAGAGAGGGCTTACTGGAAACACCATATATTTT
>TRBJ2-7|TRBD1|once|TRBV5-1
CASSLDRGREQYF
TGCGCCAGCAGCTTGGACAGGGGGCGCGAGCAGTACTTC
>TRBJ1-2|TRBD1|.|TRBV5-6
CASSLGDREYGYTF
TGTGCCAGCAGCTTGGGGGACAGGGAGTATGGCTACACCTTC
>TRBJ1-1|.|.|TRBV11-2
CASSLVRQVNTEAFF
TGTGCCAGCAGCTTAGTCCGCCAGGTGAACACTGAAGCTTTCTTT
>TRBJ2-1|.|.|TRBV5-1
CASSLGSGPSYNEQFF
TGCGCCAGCAGCTTGGGAAGCGGGCCGTCCTACAATGAGCAGTTCTTC
>TRBJ2-7|.|.|TRBV6-5
CASSYRNEQYF
TGTGCCAGCAGTTATAGAAACGAGCAGTACTTC
>TRBJ2-2|TRBD2|.|TRBV5-4
CASSFSGGPTGELFF
TGTGCCAGCAGCTTCTCGGGGGGGCCCACCGGGGAGCTGTTTTTT
>TRBJ2-3|TRBD2|.|TRBV11-3
CASSGDSGGASDTQYF
TGTGCCAGCAGTGGCGATAGCGGGGGGGCCTCAGATACGCAGTATTTT
>TRBJ1-5|.|.|TRBV6-1
CASSGALAGQPQHF
TGTGCCAGCAGTGGGGCCCTGGCGGGTCAGCCCCAGCATTTT
>TRBJ2-4|.|.|TRBV7-9
CASSRGDLVAKNIQYF
TGTGCCAGCAGCCGCGGGGACTTAGTAGCCAAAAACATTCAGTACTTC
>TRBJ2-3|.|.|TRBV5-1
CASSRWGTSGGDTQYF
TGCGCCAGCAGCCGTTGGGGGACTTCCGGTGGGGATACGCAGTATTTT
>TRBJ2-7|TRBD1|medium-sized|TRBV19
CASRGPGQGAYEQYF
TGTGCCAGTAGGGGCCCTGGACAGGGCGCGTACGAGCAGTACTTC
>TRBJ1-3|TRBD1|.|TRBV2
CASKRSPTTGGNSGNTIYF
TGTGCCAGCAAAAGATCCCCTACGACAGGGGGAAATTCTGGAAACACCATATATTTT
>TRBJ2-5|TRBD2|.|TRBV7-7
CASSRGLAGVETQYF
TGTGCTAGCAGCAGAGGACTAGCGGGGGTAGAGACCCAGTACTTC
>TRBJ1-4|TRBD1|.|TRBV11-2
CASSSIGTGEKLFF
TGTGCCAGCAGCTCAATCGGGACAGGTGAAAAACTGTTTTTT
>TRBJ2-1|TRBD2|.|TRBV7-2
CASSLTSGGFYYNEQFF
TGTGCCAGCAGCCTGACTAGCGGGGGGTTTTACTACAATGAGCAGTTCTTC
>TRBJ1-2|.|few|TRBV10-3
CAISGPGGLYGYTF
TGTGCCATCAGTGGCCCGGGGGGGCTCTATGGCTACACCTTC
>TRBJ2-5|TRBD2|.|TRBV30
CAWSAGGGGETQYF
TGTGCCTGGAGTGCGGGCGGGGGGGGTGAGACCCAGTACTTC
>TRBJ1-2|.|once|TRBV7-2
CASSLADSHLGSTF
TGTGCCAGCAGCTTAGCAGACAGCCACCTCGGCTCGACCTTC
>TRBJ1-1|TRBD1|.|TRBV6-5
CASSDRGRTEAFF
TGTGCCAGCAGCGACAGGGGGAGGACTGAAGCTTTCTTT
>TRBJ2-5|TRBD1|.|TRBV30
CAWSRGTVPQETQYF
TGTGCCTGGAGCCGAGGGACAGTCCCACAAGAGACCCAGTACTTC